Each of the 15 T cell receptor beta chains below was sequenced from the same sample in a study of regulatory T cells in long-lasting Graves disease. iRepertoire HTBI primers and Arm-PCR of CDR3 regions built TCR beta libraries. TCRdb ran MiXCR on the multiplex PCR reads and lists one entry per CDR3 protein. The sample gives approximately 400,000 distinct CDR3 sequences, about 12% of which show up once; about 19% is in the top ten. The time point here: newly diagnosed GD, antithyroid drugs for less than 3 months. Extracted RNA from PBMCs served as the source of the TCR library. In addition, the sample was reused for a study of T cells in Graves' hyperthyroidism and ophthalmopathy.

The source material was peripheral blood mononuclear cells (PBMCs), sampled at new diagnosis, from a patient treated with antithyroid drugs. The receptors come from a woman in her late teens or twenties with Graves disease.

This clonotype was observed at least ten times. The rearrangement uses TRBV28 and TRBJ2-7, with 7 bases matching TRBD1. The CDR3 is made up of 13 amino acids. Per the germline V gene, CDR1 is MDHEN and CDR2 is SYDVKM. Unmatched junction bases numbered 7, after V lost 5 bases and J lost 6 bases. CDR3 loop: CASSLSRDSEQYF. In DNA, the CDR3 is TGTGCCAGCAGTCTGTCCCGGGACAGCGAGCAGTACTTC.

This sequence joins TRBV27 and TRBJ1-1; no clear D. V lost 4 bases and J 1 base, leaving 10 bases between the germline ends. There are 14 residues in the CDR3. Germline CDR1 reads MNHEY; CDR2 reads SMNVEV (reference sequence). The chain's CDR3 is CASSSLARNTEAFF. In DNA, the CDR3 is TGTGCCAGCAGTTCCCTGGCAAGGAACACTGAAGCTTTCTTT.

At least ten counts were recorded for this clonotype. The chain is built from TRBV29-1 and TRBJ2-1; D call uncertain. CDR1 and CDR2 (germline): SQVTM, ANQGSEA. Trimming removed 0 bases at V and 4 bases at J, with 4 bases between. CDR3 size: 12 residues. CDR3 protein: CSVEEAYNEQFF. CDR3 DNA sequence: TGCAGCGTTGAAGAGGCTTACAATGAGCAGTTCTTC.

This clonotype appeared a few times. V is TRBV28 and J is TRBJ1-1; maybe TRBD1 (6 bases). V lost 6 bases and J lost 4, with 15 bases in between. Per the germline V gene, CDR1 is MDHEN and CDR2 is SYDVKM. The CDR3 is made up of 14 amino acids. CDR3 protein: CASRLGGTSTEAFF. CDR3 DNA: TGTGCCAGCAGACTAGGGGGTACAAGCACTGAAGCTTTCTTT.

The V and J genes are TRBV7-9 and TRBJ1-4, with D possibly matching TRBD1 (5 bases). The V gene's germline CDR1 is SEHNR and CDR2 FQNEAQ (reference sequence). The CDR3 covers 13 residues. V shed 11 bases and J shed 8 bases, with 18 bases lying between them. The CDR3 region is CAGSDILGEKLFF. In DNA, the CDR3 is TGTGCCGGGTCGGACATCCTGGGGGAAAAACTGTTTTTT.

This clonotype was counted ten times or more. The chain recombines TRBV28 with TRBJ1-5; D gene unclear. The CDR3 contains 13 residues. Germline lookup yields CDR1 MDHEN and CDR2 SYDVKM. The V and J ends lost 3 bases and 6 bases respectively, with 9 bases between them. The CDR3, as DNA: TGTGCCAGCAGTTTCTTGTCAGGTCAGCCCCAGCATTTT. Its protein is CASSFLSGQPQHF.

This clonotype was picked up many times. DNA for the CDR3: TGCAGTGCTAGGGGACAGAGGAATCAGCCCCAGCATTTT. It translates to CSARGQRNQPQHF. This chain joins TRBV20-1 and TRBJ1-5; 7 bases match TRBD1. Trimming cost V 3 bases and J 4 bases; bases outside gene matches: 3. Germline CDR1 DFQATT, CDR2 SNEGSKA (reference sequence). The CDR3 consists of 13 residues.

This clonotype was seen repeatedly, ten times or more. The chain uses TRBV20-1 and TRBJ2-5; 13 nucleotides match TRBD2. CDR3 length equals 13 residues. Trimming cost V 7 bases and J 2 bases; bases outside gene matches: 1. The germline V gene encodes CDR1 DFQATT and CDR2 SNEGSKA (reference sequence). In nucleotides, the CDR3 is TGCAGTGGGACTAGCGGGGGTCAAGAGACCCAGTACTTC. Its protein is CSGTSGGQETQYF.

This clonotype was counted at least ten times. The chain has TRBV5-1 and TRBJ2-1, with D tentatively TRBD1 or TRBD2 (5 bases each). The CDR3 is 18 residues long. Germline V gene lookup returns CDR1 SGHRS and CDR2 YFSETQ. The V end was cut by 1 base, the J end by 3 bases, with 20 bases between. The CDR3 protein is CASSLIRRGGSYYNEQFF. The CDR3 coding sequence is TGCGCCAGCAGCTTGATACGGCGTGGGGGATCTTACTACAATGAGCAGTTCTTC.

With respect to this clonotype: A much larger clone differs from this one at a single base, so this may be a read error. The rearrangement uses TRBV19 and TRBJ2-7, with TRBD2 matching 16 bases. The CDR3 spans 15 residues. V lost 4 bases to trimming and J lost 7 bases; unmatched junction nucleotides: 4. The germline CDR1 and CDR2 sequences are LNHDA and SQIVND (reference sequence). CDR3 in amino acids: CASSRGLAGGTEQYF. In DNA form, the CDR3 reads TGTGCCAGTAGTAGGGGACTAGCGGGAGGGACTGAGCAGTACTTC. Combining the CDR3 with reference TRBV19 and TRBJ2-7 gives the whole variable domain DGGITQSPKYLFRKEGQNVTLSCEQNLNHDAMYWYRQDPGQGLRLIYYSQIVNDFQKGDIAEGYSVSREKKESFPLTVTSAQKNPTAFYLCASSRGLAGGTEQYFGPGTRLTVT.

This clonotype was counted between two and nine times. V usage is TRBV6-1 and J usage is TRBJ2-7; 12 bases align to TRBD2. CDR1 is MNHNS, CDR2 SASEGT, per germline. The CDR3 is made up of 15 amino acids. With V trimmed by 6 bases and J by 2 bases, 5 bases remained unmatched. The CDR3 here is CASSRGLAGTYEQYV. The CDR3 DNA reads as TGTGCCAGCAGCAGAGGACTAGCGGGGACCTACGAGCAGTACGTC.

This clonotype was detected ten times or more. This sequence joins TRBV3-1 and TRBJ2-1; D might be TRBD2 (5 bases). V gave up 6 bases and J gave up 4 bases, with 19 bases separating them. The germline gives CDR1 LGHDT, CDR2 YNNKEL (reference sequence). The CDR3 covers 16 residues. The CDR3 reads CASSPIGRRSYNEQFF. In DNA form, the CDR3 reads TGTGCCAGCAGTCCAATTGGCCGGAGGTCGTACAATGAGCAGTTCTTC.

The table lists this clonotype with a few counts. The V gene is TRBV19, the J gene TRBJ2-7, with D unresolved. This CDR3 comprises 12 residues. Germline CDR1 reads LNHDA; CDR2 reads SQIVND (reference sequence). V was trimmed by 9 bases and J by 3 bases, leaving 12 bases between them. The CDR3 DNA reads as TGTGCCAGGAAGGTGCCGATCTACGAGCAGTACGTC. Protein: CARKVPIYEQYV.

In its sample, this clonotype was seen many times. The gene calls are TRBV6-1 and TRBJ2-1; 8 bases align to TRBD1. Looked up from germline, CDR1 is MNHNS and CDR2 is SASEGT. The CDR3 is 14 amino acids. V shed 5 bases and J 10 bases; nucleotides not matched to a gene: 10. Written as DNA, the CDR3 is TGTGCCAGCAGTACAGCGTCCCGGGACAGGGAGCAGTTCTTC. This codes for CASSTASRDREQFF.

This clonotype was seen a handful of times. This CDR3 is CASSFPAAEAFF. CDR3 bases: TGTGCCAGCAGCTTCCCGGCAGCTGAAGCTTTCTTT. V gene TRBV12-3 or TRBV12-4 combines with J gene TRBJ1-1; D is unresolved. V lost 6 bases, J lost 6 bases, and 11 bases lay in between. The CDR3 covers 12 residues.